What follows are 31 T cell receptor beta chains derived from one specimen sequenced in a study of radiotherapy plus CTLA-4 blockade in lung cancer. The assay was immunoSEQ multiplex PCR, and TCRdb's table has in-frame clones only and misses some. The sample holds some 100,000 clones; around 81% are singletons and the top ten take 14% to 15%. Sequences were derived from peripheral blood, sampled from a patient treated with radiotherapy plus ipilimumab. Source of these receptors: a human donor with non-small cell lung cancer that progressed on radiotherapy plus ipilimumab.

The chain has TRBV4-1 and TRBJ2-5, with a tentative D call TRBD1 (6 bases). Trimming pared 4 bases from V and 1 base from J, leaving 10 bases between. CDR3 length equals 14 residues. Germline V lookup: CDR1 MGHRA, CDR2 YSYEKL. CDR3 residues: CASSPPTGQETQYF. As DNA, the CDR3 is TGCGCCAGCAGCCCCCCGACAGGCCAAGAGACCCAGTACTTC.

The V call is TRBV5-5, the J call TRBJ1-2; tentatively, D is TRBD1 (6 bases). V lost 0 bases, J lost 4 bases, and 7 bases lay in between. CDR3 length equals 13 residues. Germline V gives CDR1 SGHKS, CDR2 YYEKEE (reference sequence). CDR3 coding DNA: TGTGCCAGCAGCTTGGAAGGGGGCTATGGCTACACCTTC. Translating gives CASSLEGGYGYTF.

The chain uses TRBV19 and TRBJ2-1; 7 bases map to TRBD1. Looked up from germline, CDR1 is LNHDA and CDR2 is SQIVND (reference sequence). The trim removed 8 bases at V and 1 base at J, leaving 5 bases unmatched. The CDR3 totals 14 residues. Here the CDR3 reads CASRTGASYNEQFF. The CDR3 nucleotides are TGTGCCAGTCGAACAGGGGCATCCTACAATGAGCAGTTCTTC.

The chain employs TRBV5-1 and TRBJ2-3; D not certain. Germline V CDR1 and CDR2: SGHRS, YFSETQ. Trimming shortened V by 0 bases and J by 6 bases, and 8 bases separated the two germline ends. CDR3 length: 13 amino acids. In nucleotides, the CDR3 is TGCGCCAGCAGCTTGGCCACCGCCGATACGCAGTATTTT. The encoded protein is CASSLATADTQYF.

The V gene is TRBV27, the J gene TRBJ2-6; D possibly corresponds to TRBD2 (5 bases). The CDR3 covers 15 residues. Deletions cut 6 bases from V and 1 base from J, with 10 bases between. CDR1 is MNHEY and CDR2 is SMNVEV in the germline V gene (reference sequence). As DNA, the CDR3 is TGTGCCAGCAGAAACGGGGTTTCTGGGGCCAACGTCCTGACTTTC. Protein: CASRNGVSGANVLTF.

This rearrangement joins TRBV7-2 to TRBJ1-4, with D tentatively TRBD1 (5 bases). Germline V gene lookup returns CDR1 SGHTA and CDR2 FQGNSA. This CDR3 is 17 amino acids long. Deletions cut 1 base from V and 7 bases from J, with 19 bases between. CDR3 residues: CASSLGGGGAGTEKLFF. In DNA form, the CDR3 reads TGTGCCAGCAGCTTAGGGGGCGGCGGGGCGGGGACTGAAAAACTGTTTTTT.

This clone was observed a handful of times. The chain carries TRBV5-4 and TRBJ2-4, with 8 bases that match TRBD1. The CDR3 consists of 14 residues. V shed 4 bases, J shed 5 bases, and the junction held 5 bases outside the gene matches. The germline CDR1 and CDR2 sequences are SGHNT and YYREEE (reference sequence). The CDR3 reads CASSPGQDQNIQYF. In nucleotides, the CDR3 is TGTGCCAGCAGCCCGGGACAGGACCAAAACATTCAGTACTTC.

The V gene is TRBV27, the J gene TRBJ2-4; a possible D gene is TRBD2 (6 bases). CDR1 is MNHEY and CDR2 is SMNVEV in the germline V gene (reference sequence). The CDR3 has 14 amino acids. V was trimmed by 2 bases and J by 1 base, leaving 6 bases between them. CDR3 in amino acids: CASSLGGAKNIQYF. In DNA form, the CDR3 reads TGTGCCAGCAGTTTAGGAGGGGCCAAAAACATTCAGTACTTC.

This chain connects TRBV28 to TRBJ1-1, with 7 bases identical to TRBD1. Germline CDR1 and CDR2: MDHEN and SYDVKM. The ends lost 6 bases at V and 3 bases at J; junction bases unmatched: 10. The CDR3 runs 15 residues. CDR3 nucleotide sequence: TGTGCCAGCAGCCCTTCCCAGGGGGGATACACTGAAGCTTTCTTT. Translating it yields CASSPSQGGYTEAFF.

This clone came up a few times. This rearrangement joins TRBV14 to TRBJ2-7; 7 nucleotides match TRBD2. Germline CDR1 reads SGHDN; CDR2 reads FVKESK. The CDR3 has 13 residues. V was clipped by 4 bases and J by 9 bases; unmatched bases: 9. The CDR3 DNA reads TGTGCCAGCAGCCCCTCCCTACAGCGGGGGCAGTACTTC. Protein: CASSPSLQRGQYF.

This chain links TRBV7-8 with TRBJ2-7; 7 bases match TRBD1. From germline, CDR1 is SGHVS and CDR2 FQNEAQ. Losses at the gene ends were 3 bases for V and 5 bases for J; bases not matched to a gene: 7. The CDR3 spans 14 residues. The DNA for the CDR3 is TGTGCCAGCAGCTTCATAAGAACAGGGGACGAGCAGTACTTC. It specifies CASSFIRTGDEQYF.

This chain uses TRBV5-1 with TRBJ2-1; tentatively, D is TRBD1 or TRBD2 (5 bases each). Germline V gene data show CDR1 as SGHRS and CDR2 as YFSETQ. This CDR3 has 15 amino acids. Trimming shortened V by 4 bases and J by 5 bases, and 16 bases separated the two germline ends. The CDR3 loop reads CASSTEGPTDNEQFF. DNA of the CDR3: TGCGCCAGCAGCACTGAGGGACCGACGGACAATGAGCAGTTCTTC. The whole variable domain, filled in from reference TRBV5-1 and TRBJ2-1, reads KAGVTQTPRYLIKTRGQQVTLSCSPISGHRSVSWYQQTPGQGLQFLFEYFSETQRNKGNFPGRFSGRQFSNSRSEMNVSTLELGDSALYLCASSTEGPTDNEQFFGPGTRLTVL.

This chain connects TRBV2 to TRBJ2-2, with D possibly matching TRBD1 (6 bases). Germline values: CDR1 SNHLY, CDR2 FYNNEI. V lost 7 bases, J lost 4 bases, and 16 bases lay in between. The CDR3 loop spans 15 amino acids. CDR3 amino acids: CASNKGGLGTGELFF. The CDR3 region has the DNA TGTGCCAGCAATAAAGGGGGATTGGGCACCGGGGAGCTGTTTTTT. The full variable domain, in which reference TRBV2 and TRBJ2-2 provide the parts outside the CDR3, is EPEVTQTPSHQVTQMGQEVILRCVPISNHLYFYWYRQILGQKVEFLVSFYNNEISEKSEIFDDQFSVERPDGSNFTLKIRSTKLEDSAMYFCASNKGGLGTGELFFGEGSRLTVL.

V is TRBV19 and J is TRBJ2-5, with TRBD1 as a possible D gene (5 bases). The V and J ends lost 8 bases and 5 bases respectively, with 12 bases between them. Germline CDR1 and CDR2: LNHDA and SQIVND (reference sequence). This CDR3 comprises 12 residues. CDR3 DNA sequence: TGTGCCAGTGGGTCAGGGATGGAGACCCAGTACTTC. Translation: CASGSGMETQYF.

The chain uses TRBV11-2 and TRBJ2-7, with D possibly being TRBD1 (5 bases). The CDR3 is 15 amino acids. From germline, CDR1 is SGHAT and CDR2 FQNNGV. V lost 5 bases, J lost 1 base, and 15 bases lay in between. The CDR3 region has the DNA TGTGCCAGCAGCCAGCGTGGGGCGGCATCCTACGAGCAGTACTTC. Its translation: CASSQRGAASYEQYF.

The chain is built from TRBV6-5 and TRBJ1-1, with D hard to call. The V gene's germline CDR1 is MNHEY and CDR2 SVGAGI. V was cut by 2 bases and J by 6 bases, with 16 bases left in between. This CDR3 comprises 15 residues. As DNA, the CDR3 is TGTGCCAGCAGTTACCATTCTGGGGAGGTCTCTGAAGCTTTCTTT. It yields the protein CASSYHSGEVSEAFF.

This clone appeared many times. V gene TRBV7-2 combines with J gene TRBJ1-6; 9 bases align to TRBD1. Germline-derived CDR1 and CDR2 are SGHTA and FQGNSA. CDR3 size: 15 residues. V was pared by 5 bases and J by 6 bases, with 5 bases of the junction left unmatched. The CDR3 DNA reads as TGTGCCAGCAGCCCCGCGGGACAGGGTAATTCACCCCTCCACTTT. Its protein is CASSPAGQGNSPLHF.

This clone was seen more than once but under ten times. The rearrangement uses TRBV19 and TRBJ1-4; D not certain. The V end lost 3 bases, the J end lost 7 bases, and 18 bases lay between the germline ends. The CDR3 is made up of 16 amino acids. Per germline, CDR1 LNHDA and CDR2 SQIVND (reference sequence). This chain's CDR3 is CASSITTGRKPEKLFF. The CDR3 DNA sequence: TGTGCCAGTAGTATTACAACCGGCAGGAAGCCTGAAAAACTGTTTTTT.

V and J are TRBV6-6 and TRBJ1-5; maybe TRBD1 (5 bases). This CDR3 is 16 amino acids long. Germline CDR1 is MNHNY and CDR2 is SVGAGI (reference sequence). Trimming stripped 5 bases from V and 3 bases from J, with 17 bases between. CDR3 residues: CASSSSGLGNNQPQHF. CDR3 DNA sequence: TGTGCCAGCAGTAGCTCGGGGCTGGGGAACAATCAGCCCCAGCATTTT.

The chain uses TRBV27 and TRBJ1-2, with D tentatively TRBD1 (5 bases). The CDR3 runs to 13 residues. Trimming left V 10 bases short and J 4 bases short, with 16 bases between. Germline V gene data show CDR1 as MNHEY and CDR2 as SMNVEV (reference sequence). The CDR3, as DNA: TGTGCCATTGAGGCAGGGATGAGCTATGGCTACACCTTC. It encodes CAIEAGMSYGYTF.

CDR3 sequence: CASSQNTEAFF. In DNA form, the CDR3 reads TGTGCCAGCAGCCAGAACACTGAAGCTTTCTTT. J is TRBJ1-1 and V is TRBV5-6, with D hard to call. Trimming left V 4 bases short and J 1 base short, with 2 bases between. Germline lookup yields CDR1 SGHDT and CDR2 YYEEEE. This CDR3 is built from 11 residues.

V usage is TRBV18 and J usage is TRBJ1-6; D unclear. Trimming took off 1 base at V and 4 bases at J, with 8 bases between the two ends. This CDR3 comprises 15 residues. Germline loops: CDR1 KGHSH, CDR2 LQKENI. The CDR3 loop is CASSPRADYNSPLHF. CDR3 bases: TGTGCCAGCTCACCACGGGCCGATTATAATTCACCCCTCCACTTT.

The V gene is TRBV9, the J gene TRBJ1-1, with 10 bases that match TRBD1. The CDR3 contains 16 residues. Trimming took 0 bases from V and 6 from J; bases not matched to a gene: 8. Germline CDR1 and CDR2: SGDLS and YYNGEE. In nucleotides, the CDR3 is TGTGCCAGCAGCGTAGGCCCGGGACAGGGGTCGGCTGAAGCTTTCTTT. The encoded protein is CASSVGPGQGSAEAFF.

The chain joins TRBV2 to TRBJ1-2; 10 bases are shared with TRBD1. Unmatched junction bases numbered 6, after V lost 1 base and J lost 7 bases. Germline CDR1 and CDR2: SNHLY and FYNNEI. CDR3 size: 15 residues. The CDR3 DNA is TGTGCCAGCAGTGAAGTAGTAGGGACAGGGGTTGGCTACACCTTC. Protein: CASSEVVGTGVGYTF. Variable domain in full (rest from reference TRBV2 and TRBJ1-2): EPEVTQTPSHQVTQMGQEVILRCVPISNHLYFYWYRQILGQKVEFLVSFYNNEISEKSEIFDDQFSVERPDGSNFTLKIRSTKLEDSAMYFCASSEVVGTGVGYTFGSGTRLTVV.

This clone was seen just once. V and J are TRBV5-4 and TRBJ1-1; 7 bases line up with TRBD1. Trimming removed 4 bases from V and 5 bases from J; junction bases left unmatched: 11. The germline V gene encodes CDR1 SGHNT and CDR2 YYREEE (reference sequence). The CDR3 contains 15 residues. CDR3 loop: CASSPTDRVGTEAFF. The CDR3 nucleotides are TGTGCCAGCAGCCCAACAGACAGGGTCGGGACTGAAGCTTTCTTT.

V usage is TRBV19 and J usage is TRBJ2-5; weak D call: TRBD2 (6 bases). Germline V gene sequence: CDR1 LNHDA, CDR2 SQIVND (reference sequence). V lost 3 bases, J lost 4 bases, and 9 bases lay in between. This CDR3 contains 13 residues. CDR3 in DNA: TGTGCCAGTAGTATCCCGGGGGTAGAGACCCAGTACTTC. Translation: CASSIPGVETQYF.

The chain couples TRBV6-1 to TRBJ2-7, with D maybe TRBD2 (6 bases). Germline CDR1 MNHNS, CDR2 SASEGT. The CDR3 is 11 amino acids. The V end lost 7 bases, the J end lost 4 bases, and 8 bases lay between the germline ends. CDR3 residues: CASKAGYEQYF. The CDR3 bases are TGTGCCAGCAAGGCGGGATACGAGCAGTACTTC.

There are a few counts of this clone. The rearrangement uses TRBV9 and TRBJ2-5; 8 bases fit TRBD2. The V gene's germline CDR1 is SGDLS and CDR2 YYNGEE. Trimming removed 0 bases from V and 1 base from J; junction bases left unmatched: 8. The CDR3 covers 17 residues. The CDR3 reads CASSVAGAGGPQETQYF. Here the CDR3 DNA reads TGTGCCAGCAGCGTAGCGGGCGCGGGGGGCCCCCAAGAGACCCAGTACTTC.

The CDR3 sequence is CASSGRDIISTEAFF. The CDR3 DNA follows: TGTGCCAGCAGCGGTCGGGACATAATAAGTACTGAAGCTTTCTTT. The chain combines TRBV9 with TRBJ1-1; D might be TRBD1 (6 bases). The ends were cut back, 3 bases at V and 5 bases at J, with 17 bases in the middle. Germline V gene sequence: CDR1 SGDLS, CDR2 YYNGEE. This CDR3 is built from 15 residues.

This chain joins TRBV5-1 and TRBJ2-1, with a possible D match to TRBD2 (6 bases). V lost 6 bases, J lost 1 base, and 17 bases lay in between. The CDR3 length is 16 residues. Per the germline V gene, CDR1 is SGHRS and CDR2 is YFSETQ. The DNA for the CDR3 is TGCGCCAGCACCTCGACCGGGACTCCTTCCTACAATGAGCAGTTCTTC. Residues: CASTSTGTPSYNEQFF.

The chain joins TRBV7-9 to TRBJ1-3, with D tentatively TRBD1 (6 bases). Germline CDR1 is SEHNR and CDR2 is FQNEAQ (reference sequence). The CDR3 consists of 18 residues. Trimming removed 7 bases at V and 2 bases at J, with 24 bases between. The CDR3 region has the DNA TGTGCCAGCACTGCAGGGACACCCCCCGGTGGGACTGGAAACACCATATATTTT. Translation gives CASTAGTPPGGTGNTIYF.